Listed below are T cell receptor beta chains from one sample, sequenced in a study of T cells after yellow fever vaccination. From the 5' RACE reads, TCRdb called clonotypes with MiXCR, one entry per CDR3 protein. The table shows some 320,000 distinct CDR3 sequences, with 4.1% occurring only once. Here the sequenced sample was PBMCs, taken 5 days after the yellow fever booster vaccination. These receptors came from a man aged 18-30 years who received the YFV17D yellow fever vaccine. Both conserved end residues are part of each CDR3. The D gene is left open where the match is weak. Not every row has a clone size; where given, it reads once, few, many or a size class.

size	D	V	J	CDR3	DNA
few	NA	TRBV7-3	TRBJ1-2	CASSLENNYGYTF	TGTGCCAGCAGCCTTGAAAATAACTATGGCTACACCTTC
many	TRBD2	TRBV6-1	TRBJ2-7	CASMSPGGYEQYF	TGTGCCAGCATGAGCCCGGGAGGCTACGAGCAGTACTTC
NA	NA	TRBV7-2	TRBJ2-3	CASRPYSVTDTQYF	TGTGCCAGCAGGCCATACTCAGTCACAGATACGCAGTATTTT
NA	TRBD2	TRBV20-1	TRBJ2-3	CSAVSGGATDTQYF	TGCAGTGCTGTCAGCGGGGGGGCCACAGATACGCAGTATTTT
few	TRBD1	TRBV19	TRBJ2-1	CASSVGQGPYNEQFF	TGTGCCAGTAGTGTGGGACAGGGTCCCTACAATGAGCAGTTCTTC
few	NA	TRBV18	TRBJ1-5	CASSPVQDQPQHF	TGTGCCAGCTCACCAGTACAGGATCAGCCCCAGCATTTT
few	NA	TRBV5-1	TRBJ1-1	CASSLDAGTGTEAFF	TGCGCCAGCAGCTTGGATGCAGGGACGGGCACTGAAGCTTTCTTT
NA	NA	TRBV11-1	TRBJ2-5	CASSLALGYETQYF	TGTGCCAGCAGCTTAGCCCTAGGGTACGAGACCCAGTACTTC
many	NA	TRBV20-1	TRBJ2-7	CSARDGSVTNEQYF	TGCAGTGCTAGAGATGGTAGCGTCACTAACGAGCAGTACTTC
few	NA	TRBV6-2/TRBV6-3	TRBJ1-1	CASSFSTPNTEAFF	TGTGCCAGCAGTTTCTCCACTCCGAACACTGAAGCTTTCTTT
NA	NA	TRBV29-1	TRBJ1-2	CSVRMGVYGYTF	TGCAGCGTTAGGATGGGCGTATATGGCTACACCTTC
many	NA	TRBV7-2	TRBJ1-5	CASSARGYSNQPQHF	TGTGCCAGCAGCGCGAGGGGATATAGCAATCAGCCCCAGCATTTT
many	NA	TRBV11-2	TRBJ1-2	CASSLGLSSNYGYTF	TGTGCCAGCAGCTTGGGGTTATCTAGTAACTATGGCTACACCTTC
NA	NA	TRBV3-1	TRBJ1-1	CASSLGGGPFF	TGTGCCAGCAGCCTCGGCGGGGGCCCCTTCTTT
NA	NA	TRBV7-9	TRBJ2-3	CASSPAGSGGTDTQYF	TGTGCCAGCAGCCCGGCTGGCTCGGGGGGCACAGATACGCAGTATTTT
few	NA	TRBV5-1	TRBJ1-1	CASSSRQSGTEAFF	TGCGCCAGCAGCTCCCGACAGTCGGGCACTGAAGCTTTCTTT
few	NA	TRBV6-5	TRBJ2-2	CASMLVPGDTGELFF	TGTGCCAGCATGCTCGTCCCAGGGGACACCGGGGAGCTGTTTTTT
many	NA	TRBV23-1	TRBJ2-6	CASRQGGANVLTF	TGCGCCAGCAGACAGGGTGGGGCCAACGTCCTGACTTTC
many	NA	TRBV9	TRBJ2-5	CASSVALFQTQYF	TGTGCCAGCAGCGTAGCTCTTTTCCAGACCCAGTACTTC
many	TRBD1	TRBV7-2	TRBJ1-1	CASSLTGGGTEAFF	TGTGCCAGCAGCTTGACAGGGGGCGGCACTGAAGCTTTCTTT
NA	TRBD1	TRBV5-1	TRBJ2-4	CASSGQGQNIQYF	TGCGCCAGCAGTGGACAGGGCCAAAACATTCAGTACTTC
NA	NA	TRBV5-1	TRBJ1-6	CASSPGSYSPLHF	TGCGCCAGCAGCCCGGGGTCGTATTCACCCCTCCACTTT
many	TRBD1	TRBV5-1	TRBJ1-2	CASSPAGTGVFYGYTF	TGCGCCAGCAGCCCGGCCGGGACAGGGGTGTTCTATGGCTACACCTTC
NA	NA	TRBV7-9	TRBJ1-4	CASSLAGSEKLFF	TGTGCCAGCAGCCTCGCAGGATCCGAAAAACTGTTTTTT
NA	NA	TRBV11-2	TRBJ2-3	CASRQGDTQYF	TGTGCCAGCAGACAGGGTGACACGCAGTATTTT
few	NA	TRBV6-1	TRBJ2-7	CASSPGHANTYEQYF	TGTGCCAGCAGTCCGGGACACGCAAATACCTACGAGCAGTACTTC
few	NA	TRBV12-3/TRBV12-4	TRBJ1-1	CASSITRRDTEAFF	TGTGCCAGCAGTATAACTCGGAGGGACACTGAAGCTTTCTTT
NA	NA	TRBV10-3	TRBJ1-1	CAISESTGNTEAFF	TGTGCCATCAGTGAGTCGACGGGGAACACTGAAGCTTTCTTT
few	NA	TRBV7-2	TRBJ1-4	CASSLDGSNEKLFF	TGTGCCAGCAGCTTAGACGGTAGTAATGAAAAACTGTTTTTT
many	NA	TRBV27	TRBJ1-5	CASSFGRVNQPQHF	TGTGCCAGCAGTTTCGGTAGAGTCAATCAGCCCCAGCATTTT
NA	NA	TRBV7-2	TRBJ2-1	CASSSSAGALQNEQFF	TGTGCCAGCAGCTCCTCCGCCGGCGCCCTACAGAATGAGCAGTTCTTC
NA	NA	TRBV12-5	TRBJ2-3	CASGSLSIGGDSTDTQYF	TGTGCTAGTGGTTCCCTTTCCATAGGGGGGGATAGCACAGATACGCAGTATTTT
few	NA	TRBV6-2/TRBV6-3	TRBJ1-6	CASSYSSNRALLHF	TGTGCCAGCAGTTACTCGAGTAATAGGGCCCTCCTCCACTTT
many	NA	TRBV5-1	TRBJ1-1	CASSLRTEGAEAFF	TGCGCCAGCAGCTTACGGACCGAGGGAGCTGAAGCTTTCTTT
many	NA	TRBV5-1	TRBJ2-3	CASSLDGASTDTQYF	TGCGCCAGCAGCTTGGACGGGGCTAGCACAGATACGCAGTATTTT
few	NA	TRBV10-2	TRBJ2-7	CASSGRDSGTYEQYF	TGCGCCAGCAGTGGTAGGGACTCGGGGACCTACGAGCAGTACTTC
few	TRBD2	TRBV5-1	TRBJ2-1	CASSLVSSGGVEQFF	TGCGCCAGCAGCTTGGTGTCTAGCGGGGGCGTTGAGCAGTTCTTC
few	TRBD1	TRBV5-1	TRBJ2-3	CASSRQGLGNTDTQYF	TGCGCCAGCAGCCGACAGGGTCTGGGGAACACAGATACGCAGTATTTT
few	NA	TRBV20-1	TRBJ1-1	CSASGPNTEAFF	TGCAGTGCTAGCGGACCGAACACTGAAGCTTTCTTT
many	NA	TRBV7-2	TRBJ2-1	CASSLDANEQFF	TGTGCCAGCAGCTTGGACGCCAATGAGCAGTTCTTC
few	NA	TRBV6-5	TRBJ1-5	CASIPPQGIGQPQHF	TGTGCCAGCATTCCACCCCAGGGGATAGGTCAGCCCCAGCATTTT